These 26 T cell receptor beta chains were sequenced from one sample in a study of blood T cells in healthy people across ages. Next came a second PCR, run for 7 to 11 cycles, which used a sample-barcoded 5' primer along with a J-beta primer mix. TCRdb reanalysed the 5' RACE reads using MiXCR and keeps one entry per CDR3 protein. The sample includes approximately 810,000 distinct CDR3 sequences, 29% of them seen just once. The specimen was blood. The receptors derive from a woman older than 75 in good health.

This clonotype was seen a few times. Being one base from a much bigger clone, this may be a read error. The chain has TRBV20-1 and TRBJ2-1; 7 bases align to TRBD1. The CDR3 covers 13 residues. The V gene's germline CDR1 is DFQATT and CDR2 SNEGSKA (reference sequence). V lost 7 bases to trimming and J lost 13 bases; unmatched junction nucleotides: 16. This chain's CDR3 is CSVLGKGAGTQFF. The CDR3 nucleotides are TGCAGTGTGCTCGGGAAGGGGGCTGGGACCCAGTTCTTC.

This clonotype has just one count. This chain links TRBV6-5 with TRBJ2-4; the match to TRBD1 covers 10 bases. The CDR3 spans 15 residues. Unmatched junction bases numbered 11, after V lost 9 bases and J lost 6 bases. Germline V gene lookup returns CDR1 MNHEY and CDR2 SVGAGI. In DNA, the CDR3 is TGTGCCAGTTGGGCGGACAGGGGGGTAATAAACATTCAGTACTTC. Protein: CASWADRGVINIQYF.

Turning to this clonotype: Possible read error: a much larger clone is one base away. The conserved phenylalanine or tryptophan normally closing the CDR3 is absent here, so this likely arose from a read error. The chain carries TRBV5-1 and TRBJ2-5; 7 nucleotides agree with TRBD2. The better agreement between TRBJ2-7 and the DNA end casts doubt on the J call. This CDR3 contains 14 residues. Germline values: CDR1 SGHRS, CDR2 YFSETQ. CDR3 bases: TGCGCCAGCAGCTTGAAAGGGGAGGGCTACGAGCAGTACTAC. This sequence encodes CASSLKGEGYEQYY.

This clonotype has a single count. The J gene is TRBJ2-7, the V gene TRBV5-1, with D perhaps TRBD2 (7 bases). The germline V and J ends were trimmed by 0 bases and 7 bases, with 17 bases remaining between them. There are 15 residues in the CDR3. Germline loops: CDR1 SGHRS, CDR2 YFSETQ. CDR3 DNA sequence: TGCGCCAGCAGCTTGGAGAGGGGGGGGTACAATGAGCAGTACTTC. It encodes CASSLERGGYNEQYF. Filled out from reference TRBV5-1 and TRBJ2-7, the complete variable domain reads KAGVTQTPRYLIKTRGQQVTLSCSPISGHRSVSWYQQTPGQGLQFLFEYFSETQRNKGNFPGRFSGRQFSNSRSEMNVSTLELGDSALYLCASSLERGGYNEQYFGPGTRLTVT.

Comment on this clonotype: One base away lies a much larger clone, so this may be a sequencing read error. This chain joins TRBV7-2 and TRBJ2-7, with 9 bases lining up with TRBD2. Germline-derived CDR1 and CDR2 are SGHTA and FQGNSA. The V and J ends lost 2 bases and 3 bases, in that order; junction bases with no gene match: 8. The CDR3 covers 16 residues. CDR3 protein: CASSLLGSGGCYEQYF. The CDR3 DNA sequence: TGTGCCAGCAGCTTACTGGGTAGCGGGGGATGCTACGAGCAGTACTTC.

This clonotype was seen a handful of times. The chain joins TRBV20-1 to TRBJ2-1; 11 bases are a match to TRBD2. J was trimmed by 7 bases and V by 6 bases; bases with no gene match: 5. This CDR3 contains 13 residues. The germline V gene has CDR1 DFQATT and CDR2 SNEGSKA (reference sequence). DNA for the CDR3: TGCAGTGCCCTAGCGGGGGGACTAAATGAGCAGTTCTTC. Its protein is CSALAGGLNEQFF.

The gene calls are TRBV10-3 and TRBJ2-1; 7 nucleotides align to TRBD1. V trimming: 0 bases; J trimming: 7 bases; junction bases outside the gene matches: 3. Germline CDR1 ENHRY, CDR2 SYGVKD. There are 14 residues in the CDR3. This CDR3 reads CAISESGQNNEQFF. The CDR3 nucleotides are TGTGCCATCAGTGAGTCGGGACAGAATAATGAGCAGTTCTTC.

Turning to this clonotype: A read error may explain this, as a much larger clone is one base away. The chain employs TRBV20-1 and TRBJ2-1; 10 positions agree with TRBD1. The J call is in doubt because the DNA end fits TRBJ2-7 better. The germline CDR1 and CDR2 sequences are DFQATT and SNEGSKA (reference sequence). The CDR3 is 15 residues long. CDR3: CSATGTGASYNEQYF. CDR3 sequence (DNA): TGCAGTGCAACCGGGACAGGGGCCTCCTACAATGAGCAGTACTTC.

A note on this clonotype: One base away lies a much larger clone, so this may be a sequencing read error. The J gene is TRBJ2-1, the V gene TRBV12-3 or TRBV12-4; 7 nucleotides line up with TRBD2. The assigned J gene may be wrong: the sequence end matches TRBJ2-7 better. The CDR3 consists of 13 residues. The chain's CDR3 is CASSYKRGSEQYF. CDR3 in DNA: TGTGCCAGCAGTTATAAGCGGGGTAGTGAGCAGTACTTC.

The sample holds many counts of this clonotype. The J gene is TRBJ1-2, the V gene TRBV6-5; possible D gene TRBD1, 5 bases. The CDR3 loop spans 13 amino acids. V shed 8 bases and J shed 5 bases, with 15 bases lying between them. Germline lookup yields CDR1 MNHEY and CDR2 SVGAGI. The CDR3 DNA follows: TGTGCCAGCCGGGGGTCGTTGAGATATGGCTACACCTTC. As protein: CASRGSLRYGYTF.

Ten or more counts support this clonotype. The V call is TRBV15, the J call TRBJ2-1; D uncertain. V was clipped by 3 bases and J by 1 base, with 7 bases between them. Germline lookup yields CDR1 LNHNV and CDR2 YYDKDF (reference sequence). This CDR3 spans 14 amino acids. CDR3 sequence (DNA): TGTGCCACCAGCAGCCCGAATTCCTACAATGAGCAGTTCTTC. Protein product: CATSSPNSYNEQFF. The whole variable domain, remainder taken from reference TRBV15 and TRBJ2-1, is DAMVIQNPRYQVTQFGKPVTLSCSQTLNHNVMYWYQQKSSQAPKLLFHYYDKDFNNEADTPDNFQSRRPNTSFCFLDIRSPGLGDTAMYLCATSSPNSYNEQFFGPGTRLTVL.

A remark on this clonotype: A much larger clonotype is one base distant, so this may be a read error. J is TRBJ2-1 and V is TRBV20-1; D remains unclear. The assigned J gene may be wrong: the sequence end matches TRBJ2-7 better. Per the germline V gene, CDR1 is DFQATT and CDR2 is SNEGSKA (reference sequence). The CDR3 has 12 residues. CDR3 sequence (DNA): TGCAGTGCTCAACGGACCTACAATGAGCAGTACTTC. Amino acid sequence: CSAQRTYNEQYF.

This clonotype was seen many times. The chain combines TRBV6-2 or TRBV6-3 with TRBJ2-1, with 7 bases lining up with TRBD2. V gave up 2 bases and J gave up 6 bases; unmatched junction bases: 7. Per germline, CDR1 MNHEY and CDR2 SVGEGT. The CDR3 contains 15 residues. The CDR3 DNA follows: TGTGCCAGCAGTTACATGGGACTAACCGGCAATGAGCAGTTCTTC. Its protein is CASSYMGLTGNEQFF.

The chain has TRBV7-8 and TRBJ1-1; D might be TRBD1 (5 bases). This CDR3 region has 16 residues. With 5 bases removed from V and 6 bases from J, the gap between germline ends came to 22 bases. Germline V gene sequence: CDR1 SGHVS, CDR2 FQNEAQ. CDR3 coding DNA: TGTGCCAGCAGCCTAATTATCGCAGGGTTAATATCTGAAGCTTTCTTT. Protein product: CASSLIIAGLISEAFF.

Concerning this clonotype: Its ends do not fully match the called genes, so a read error is possible. V usage is TRBV7-3 and J usage is TRBJ2-4, with a possible D match to TRBD1 (6 bases). The DNA end is more similar to TRBJ2-7, so the J call may be wrong. Germline CDR1 and CDR2: SGHTA and FQGTGA. This CDR3 has 13 residues. CDR3 bases: TGTGTCAGCAGCTTAAAGGGGGTCGGCGAGCAGTACTTC. Amino acid sequence: CVSSLKGVGEQYF.

The J gene is TRBJ1-2, the V gene TRBV20-1; maybe TRBD1 (6 bases). The germline CDR1 and CDR2 sequences are DFQATT and SNEGSKA (reference sequence). The V end lost 0 bases, the J end lost 3 bases, and 14 bases lay between the germline ends. The CDR3 has 15 residues. This CDR3 is CSARDRDGGYYGYTF. DNA for the CDR3: TGCAGTGCTAGAGATCGGGACGGGGGCTACTATGGCTACACCTTC.

This clonotype was seen at least ten times. This chain joins TRBV30 and TRBJ2-1, with 7 bases aligning to TRBD1. The CDR3 runs 14 residues. From germline, CDR1 is GTSNPN and CDR2 SVGIG (reference sequence). Trimming removed 5 bases from V and 2 bases from J; junction bases left unmatched: 6. CDR3 sequence: CAWRTGDPYNEQFF. The CDR3, as DNA: TGTGCCTGGCGAACAGGGGACCCCTACAATGAGCAGTTCTTC. Based on the CDR3 plus reference TRBV30 and TRBJ2-1, the full variable domain is SQTIHQWPATLVQPVGSPLSLECTVEGTSNPNLYWYRQAAGRGLQLLFYSVGIGQISSEVPQNLSASRPQDRQFILSSKKLLLSDSGFYLCAWRTGDPYNEQFFGPGTRLTVL.

This clonotype was seen ten or more times. The genes are TRBV7-8 and TRBJ2-3, with 13 bases identical to TRBD2. Germline CDR1 reads SGHVS; CDR2 reads FQNEAQ. The junction had 6 bases not matched to a gene; V was cut back by 6 bases and J by 6 bases. The CDR3 loop spans 15 amino acids. CDR3 coding DNA: TGTGCCAGCAGTGGGGTGGGACTAGCGGGGGATACGCAGTATTTT. The encoded protein is CASSGVGLAGDTQYF.

This clonotype was seen a few times. A much bigger clone sits one base away, suggesting this may be a read error. The V and J genes are TRBV7-2 and TRBJ2-1; 9 bases map to TRBD2. The J call may be incorrect, as the DNA end agrees better with TRBJ2-7. Germline loops: CDR1 SGHTA, CDR2 FQGNSA. This CDR3 region has 16 residues. The CDR3 protein is CASSLAGTSSYNEQYF. CDR3 DNA: TGTGCCAGCAGCTTAGCTGGGACTAGCTCCTACAATGAGCAGTACTTC.

This clonotype was detected ten times or more. The rearrangement links TRBV5-1 to TRBJ2-5; 10 bases map to TRBD1. This CDR3 is 17 amino acids long. V was clipped by 4 bases and J by 7 bases; unmatched bases: 16. The germline V gene encodes CDR1 SGHRS and CDR2 YFSETQ. CDR3 in DNA: TGCGCCAGCAGCCTTCCCGGGACAGGGGCCAGGAGTGGGACCCAGTACTTC. Its translation is CASSLPGTGARSGTQYF.

This clonotype has only a few counts. The J gene is TRBJ1-4, the V gene TRBV6-1; 8 nucleotides match TRBD1. CDR1 is MNHNS and CDR2 is SASEGT in the germline V gene. The CDR3 runs 16 residues. After removal of 1 base from V and 6 bases from J, the junction contained 7 bases not matched to a gene. Here the CDR3 reads CASSEGDRPYDEKLFF. CDR3 bases: TGTGCCAGCAGTGAAGGGGACAGGCCGTATGATGAAAAACTGTTTTTT.

This clonotype was counted only a few times. The genes are TRBV29-1 and TRBJ1-2; 11 bases map to TRBD1. Germline lookup yields CDR1 SQVTM and CDR2 ANQGSEA. V gave up 6 bases and J gave up 10 bases; unmatched junction bases: 10. The CDR3 extends over 13 amino acids. The CDR3 loop is CSVQGQGAWDYTF. CDR3 bases: TGCAGCGTCCAAGGACAGGGGGCATGGGACTACACCTTC.

Worth noting for this clonotype: A much larger clonotype is one base distant, so this may be a read error. The chain has TRBV5-1 and TRBJ2-5, with D tentatively TRBD1 (6 bases). Trimming pared 1 base from V and 11 bases from J, leaving 21 bases between. This CDR3 contains 15 residues. Germline loops: CDR1 SGHRS, CDR2 YFSETQ. The CDR3 coding sequence is TGCGCCAGCAGCTTGTCTTCGGGACACCATGTGCCTCAGTACTTC. The encoded protein is CASSLSSGHHVPQYF.

This clonotype was counted at least ten times. V is TRBV6-5 and J is TRBJ2-1; D tentatively reads TRBD1 or TRBD2 (5 bases each). V lost 0 bases and J 2 bases, leaving 11 bases between the germline ends. CDR1 and CDR2 (germline): MNHEY, SVGAGI. The CDR3 runs 16 residues. The CDR3 sequence: CASSYSMVGAYNEQFF. The CDR3 bases are TGTGCCAGCAGTTACTCGATGGTGGGGGCCTACAATGAGCAGTTCTTC.

The sample holds a few counts of this clonotype. The rearrangement uses TRBV5-6 and TRBJ1-5; the D is unclear. Germline CDR1 SGHDT, CDR2 YYEEEE. The CDR3 is 16 amino acids. Trimming removed 0 bases at V and 0 bases at J, with 10 bases between. The CDR3 bases are TGTGCCAGCAGCTTGGTAATTAGTTTTAGCAATCAGCCCCAGCATTTT. Its translation is CASSLVISFSNQPQHF.

This clonotype has a count of ten or more. V gene TRBV10-3 combines with J gene TRBJ2-5; 8 bases agree with TRBD2. This CDR3 has 13 amino acids. Germline V gives CDR1 ENHRY, CDR2 SYGVKD. The trim removed 8 bases at V and 0 bases at J, leaving 2 bases unmatched. The CDR3, as DNA: TGTGCCATCGGAGCGGGGGACCAAGAGACCCAGTACTTC. It encodes CAIGAGDQETQYF.